These T cell receptor beta chains were read from a single sample in a study of T cells in Graves' hyperthyroidism and ophthalmopathy. TCRdb processed the multiplex PCR reads anew with MiXCR; each CDR3 protein has one entry. The table lists more than 450,000 distinct CDR3 sequences, about 15% of them singletons. Sequencing input: blood. The receptors stem from a woman aged 40 to 50 with Graves' hyperthyroidism. Each CDR3 is given with its conserved first and last residue. Fields, in order: clone size, D gene, J gene, V gene, CDR3 protein, CDR3 DNA. The D gene is left open where the match is weak. Clone size is stated in some rows and not others, as once, few, many or a class when expanded.

>-|TRBD1|TRBJ2-7|TRBV28
CASRDRAGVYEQYF
TGTGCCAGCAGGGACAGGGCGGGTGTATACGAGCAGTACTTC
>few|TRBD1|TRBJ2-7|TRBV29-1
CSGRDRGSHEQYF
TGCAGCGGGCGGGACAGGGGATCCCACGAGCAGTACTTC
>many|TRBD2|TRBJ2-1|TRBV12-3/TRBV12-4
CASSGGGGRHLLENEQFF
TGTGCCAGCAGCGGCGGGGGCGGGAGGCACCTGCTGGAGAATGAGCAGTTCTTC
>-|-|TRBJ1-5|TRBV20-1
CSANRGGFSNQPQHF
TGCAGTGCTAACAGAGGGGGGTTTAGCAATCAGCCCCAGCATTTT
>few|-|TRBJ2-2|TRBV5-1
CASSKDGGGELFF
TGCGCCAGCAGCAAGGACGGGGGCGGGGAGCTGTTTTTT
>-|TRBD2|TRBJ2-5|TRBV7-9
CASSSWTSPKETQYF
TGTGCCAGCAGCTCTTGGACTAGTCCAAAAGAGACCCAGTACTTC
>few|-|TRBJ1-4|TRBV11-2
CASSVGWGNEKLFF
TGTGCCAGCAGCGTCGGATGGGGTAATGAAAAACTGTTTTTT
>many|-|TRBJ1-2|TRBV5-5
CASSLVERIYTF
TGTGCCAGCAGCTTGGTCGAGAGGATCTACACCTTC
>few|-|TRBJ2-2|TRBV5-1
CASSFGDTNTGELFF
TGCGCCAGCAGCTTCGGGGATACGAACACCGGGGAGCTGTTTTTT
>-|TRBD2|TRBJ2-5|TRBV20-1
CSARGELAAQETQYF
TGCAGTGCTAGGGGGGAACTAGCGGCCCAAGAGACCCAGTACTTC
>-|-|TRBJ2-1|TRBV27
CATSTGEYNEQFF
TGTGCCACCTCGACGGGGGAGTACAATGAGCAGTTCTTC
>few|-|TRBJ1-6|TRBV6-1
CASRKRDINSPLHF
TGTGCCAGCAGGAAGAGGGACATTAATTCACCCCTCCACTTT
>many|TRBD2|TRBJ2-6|TRBV5-6
CASSPGLAGGPGANVLTF
TGTGCCAGCAGCCCTGGACTAGCGGGAGGGCCTGGGGCCAACGTCCTGACTTTC
>-|-|TRBJ1-3|TRBV5-1
CASSSGSLGGNTIYF
TGCGCCAGCAGCTCCGGGTCTTTGGGGGGAAACACCATATATTTT
>-|TRBD1|TRBJ1-3|TRBV9
CASSLQMGQGNTIYF
TGTGCCAGCAGCCTACAGATGGGACAGGGAAACACCATATATTTT
>few|TRBD2|TRBJ2-1|TRBV19
CASSDPSGSLRNEQFF
TGTGCCAGTAGTGATCCTAGCGGGAGCCTCAGGAATGAGCAGTTCTTC
>-|TRBD1|TRBJ2-3|TRBV6-1
CASSVYLPRGSTDTQYF
TGTGCCAGCAGTGTCTATTTACCCAGGGGGTCAACAGATACGCAGTATTTT
>many|TRBD2|TRBJ2-1|TRBV20-1
CSVAEGGPGEQFF
TGCAGTGTTGCGGAGGGAGGGCCTGGTGAGCAGTTCTTC
>many|-|TRBJ2-3|TRBV2
CASSVDGLSTDTQYF
TGTGCCAGCAGTGTCGACGGATTGAGCACAGATACGCAGTATTTT
>many|TRBD2|TRBJ2-3|TRBV28
CASSPSGLGTDTQYF
TGTGCCAGCAGTCCCTCGGGACTAGGCACAGATACGCAGTATTTT
>-|-|TRBJ2-1|TRBV6-2/TRBV6-3
CASRLRTESNNEQFF
TGTGCCAGCAGGCTCCGGACAGAAAGTAACAATGAGCAGTTCTTC
>-|TRBD1|TRBJ1-4|TRBV20-1
CSARDHMTGTEKLFF
TGCAGTGCTAGAGATCATATGACAGGGACTGAAAAACTGTTTTTT
>many|-|TRBJ2-3|TRBV6-2/TRBV6-3
CASGLQGWDTQYF
TGTGCCAGCGGGTTGCAGGGTTGGGATACGCAGTATTTT
>-|-|TRBJ1-1|TRBV4-1
CASSQGALNTEAFF
TGCGCCAGCAGCCAGGGGGCCCTGAACACTGAAGCTTTCTTT
>many|TRBD2|TRBJ2-1|TRBV5-1
CASSPPLAGGPEQFF
TGCGCCAGCAGCCCGCCACTAGCGGGAGGGCCTGAGCAGTTCTTC
>many|TRBD1|TRBJ2-5|TRBV28
CASSLLQGVVETQYF
TGTGCCAGCAGTTTATTGCAGGGGGTCGTGGAGACCCAGTACTTC
>many|-|TRBJ2-1|TRBV20-1
CSAGTAQEQFF
TGCAGTGCTGGAACAGCCCAGGAGCAGTTCTTC
>many|TRBD1|TRBJ2-1|TRBV11-2
CASSLSKQGQNSYNEQFF
TGTGCCAGCAGCTTAAGTAAGCAGGGACAGAACTCCTACAATGAGCAGTTCTTC
>-|-|TRBJ1-5|TRBV28
CASSSRLGQRPQHF
TGTGCCAGCAGTTCCCGACTGGGGCAACGGCCCCAGCATTTT
>many|TRBD1|TRBJ1-1|TRBV11-3
CASSQNQGAAFF
TGTGCCAGCAGCCAAAACCAGGGGGCAGCTTTCTTT
>few|-|TRBJ1-2|TRBV5-6
CASSLVQDNYGYTF
TGTGCCAGCAGCTTGGTCCAAGATAACTATGGCTACACCTTC
>many|TRBD2|TRBJ2-1|TRBV3-1
CASSQEAGRANNEQFF
TGTGCCAGCAGCCAAGAAGCCGGGAGGGCCAACAATGAGCAGTTCTTC
>-|TRBD1|TRBJ1-5|TRBV13
CASSLGRTGRRDQPQHF
TGTGCCAGCAGCTTAGGACGGACAGGCAGGAGGGATCAGCCCCAGCATTTT
>-|TRBD2|TRBJ2-1|TRBV28
CASSRGILAGATLYNEQFF
TGTGCCAGCAGTCGGGGGATACTAGCGGGCGCAACACTATACAATGAGCAGTTCTTC
>many|-|TRBJ2-1|TRBV5-1
CASSLGQETYYNEQFF
TGCGCCAGCAGCTTGGGACAGGAGACCTACTACAATGAGCAGTTCTTC
>many|-|TRBJ2-7|TRBV3-1
CASSSGTPTYEQYF
TGTGCCAGCAGCTCCGGGACACCTACCTACGAGCAGTACTTC
>few|-|TRBJ2-7|TRBV11-2
CASSSPTGYEQYF
TGTGCCAGCAGCTCCCCGACAGGCTACGAGCAGTACTTC
>many|-|TRBJ2-1|TRBV5-1
CASSLVSLAAPGGDEQFF
TGCGCCAGCAGCTTGGTTTCGCTAGCGGCCCCGGGGGGCGATGAGCAGTTCTTC
>-|TRBD2|TRBJ2-7|TRBV10-3
CAIKAGDLYREQYF
TGTGCCATCAAGGCGGGAGATTTGTATCGCGAGCAGTACTTC
>few|TRBD2|TRBJ2-7|TRBV27
CASSPRQIGGGREQYF
TGTGCCAGCAGTCCCAGACAGATCGGGGGGGGACGCGAGCAGTACTTC
>-|-|TRBJ2-1|TRBV20-1
CSARADSEQFF
TGCAGTGCTAGGGCCGATAGTGAGCAGTTCTTC
>-|-|TRBJ1-3|TRBV3-1
CASSPRGGSSGNTIYF
TGTGCCAGCAGCCCCCGGGGGGGTAGCTCTGGAAACACCATATATTTT
>few|TRBD2|TRBJ2-3|TRBV19
CASRLTSGRVPTTTDTQYF
TGTGCCAGTAGACTAACTAGCGGGAGAGTCCCGACCACGACAGATACGCAGTATTTT
>-|-|TRBJ2-3|TRBV3-1
CASSQEVGFITDTQYF
TGTGCCAGCAGCCAAGAAGTTGGGTTTATAACAGATACGCAGTATTTT
>few|-|TRBJ1-4|TRBV30
CAFGGEGGEKLFF
TGTGCCTTCGGGGGAGAGGGTGGAGAAAAACTGTTTTTT
>-|-|TRBJ1-3|TRBV5-1
CASSAGPGDSGNTIYF
TGCGCCAGCAGCGCGGGACCAGGGGACTCTGGAAACACCATATATTTT